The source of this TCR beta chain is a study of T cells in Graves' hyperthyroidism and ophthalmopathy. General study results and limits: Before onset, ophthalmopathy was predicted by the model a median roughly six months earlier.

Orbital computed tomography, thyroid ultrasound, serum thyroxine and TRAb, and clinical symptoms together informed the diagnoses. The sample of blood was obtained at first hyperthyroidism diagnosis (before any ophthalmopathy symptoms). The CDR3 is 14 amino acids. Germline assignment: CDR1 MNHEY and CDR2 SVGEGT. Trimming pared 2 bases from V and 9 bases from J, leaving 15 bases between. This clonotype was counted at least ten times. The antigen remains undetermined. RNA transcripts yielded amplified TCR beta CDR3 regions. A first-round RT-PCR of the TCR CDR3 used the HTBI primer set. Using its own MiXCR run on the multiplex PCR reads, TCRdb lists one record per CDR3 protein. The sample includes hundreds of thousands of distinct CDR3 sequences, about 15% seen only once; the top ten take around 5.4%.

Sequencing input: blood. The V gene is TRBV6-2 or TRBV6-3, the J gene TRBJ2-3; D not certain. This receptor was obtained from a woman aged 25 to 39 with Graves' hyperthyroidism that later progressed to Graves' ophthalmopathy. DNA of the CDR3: TGTGCCAGCAGTTACGGCCCCTCCGCCGTGACGCAGTATTTT. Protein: CASSYGPSAVTQYF.